Here is one T cell receptor beta chain with its context. Its antigen is unidentified. This specimen belongs to a study of metastatic and nonmetastatic thyroid tumors. The overall study: Comparison of repertoires was carried out across blood and tumor or nodule tissue from malignant and benign thyroid patients.

Methods used by the authors: In papillary thyroid cancer, a distant-metastasis classifier was built using CDR3 differences across clinicopathological groups. TCRdb re-analyzed the PCR reads through MiXCR. For this entry, the V and J calls and clone size follow TCRdb and not the study's own pipeline. Of 60,000 to 75,000 clones detected, about 4% appear once; the ten largest clones hold 20% to 25%. General observations from the study: Malignant thyroid tumors reportedly exceeded benign nodules significantly in TCR beta diversity, with the difference appearing in blood and tumor.

Thyroid surgery took place with no prior treatment in any patient. This CDR3 spans 12 amino acids. V lost 0 bases and J lost 6, with 3 bases in between. Germline-derived CDR1 and CDR2 are SGHVS and FQNEAQ. V gene TRBV7-8 combines with J gene TRBJ1-5; D remains unclear. The sequenced sample consisted of blood. The receptor comes from a female donor with papillary thyroid cancer or a benign thyroid nodule (not recorded which). Some clones in this sample may be carry-over from other donors' samples. CDR3 sequence reads: CASSLAGQPQHF. The DNA for the CDR3 is TGTGCCAGCAGCTTAGCGGGTCAGCCCCAGCATTTT.